This T cell receptor (beta chain) appears in the sequencing data of a study of cytomegalovirus exposure and HLA in healthy donors. PCR employed 60 Vbeta and 13 Jbeta primers. Produced via immunoSEQ multiplex PCR; TCRdb's table is partial and in-frame only. The sample yields about 200,000 clones, about an eighth seen once. The CDR3 extends over 13 amino acids. In germline, CDR1 is ENHRY, CDR2 SYGVKD. Trimming stripped 6 bases from V and 3 bases from J, with 11 bases between. Material for sequencing was PBMCs. The chain joins TRBV10-3 to TRBJ1-2; weak D call: TRBD1 (5 bases). The TCR originated in a man aged 45 to 65 in good health and CMV-seropositive. The CDR3 nucleotides read TGTGCCATCAGCCCGGGGGAGGACTATGGCTACACCTTC. Translated: CAISPGEDYGYTF.